The 26 T cell receptor beta chains listed next were all sequenced from one sample in a study of ipilimumab plus nivolumab after autologous stem cell transplantation. Measured with immunoSEQ multiplex PCR; TCRdb has only the in-frame clones, and not every one. Found here are fewer than 15,000 clones, 65% to 80% of them singletons; the top ten hold under 11%. Sample: PBMCs, taken in a trial of ipilimumab plus nivolumab as post-transplant consolidation. These receptors were taken from a male donor with primary mediastinal lymphoma.

This clone is medium-sized in the sample. The gene calls are TRBV29-1 and TRBJ2-2; D remains ambiguous. The germline V gene has CDR1 SQVTM and CDR2 ANQGSEA. This CDR3 contains 14 residues. The V end was cut by 4 bases, the J end by 6 bases, with 15 bases between. CDR3 loop: CSVGRWEDSGELFF. In DNA form, the CDR3 reads TGCAGCGTTGGACGATGGGAAGACTCCGGGGAGCTGTTTTTT.

The chain uses TRBV6-5 and TRBJ2-1, with D possibly TRBD2 on 5 matching bases. Germline CDR1 reads MNHEY; CDR2 reads SVGAGI. This CDR3 is built from 14 residues. V dropped 1 base and J dropped 8 bases, with 12 bases sitting between them. CDR3 region: CASSYLGLADEQFF. In nucleotides, the CDR3 is TGTGCCAGCAGTTACTTAGGTCTAGCCGATGAGCAGTTCTTC.

The chain is built from TRBV28 and TRBJ2-7; D may correspond to TRBD1 or TRBD2 (6 bases each). Trimming pared 5 bases from V and 2 bases from J, leaving 19 bases between. Germline CDR1 and CDR2: MDHEN and SYDVKM. The CDR3 length is 16 residues. CDR3 sequence: CASSPTWGAPTYEQYF. CDR3 in DNA: TGTGCCAGCAGTCCCACGTGGGGGGCCCCTACCTACGAGCAGTACTTC.

The CDR3 reads CASSLSIGGNSNQPQHF. In DNA form, the CDR3 reads TGTGCCAGCAGTTTATCCATCGGGGGAAATAGCAATCAGCCCCAGCATTTT. The rearrangement joins TRBV27 to TRBJ1-5; D may be TRBD1 (5 bases). This CDR3 spans 17 amino acids. V lost 0 bases to trimming and J lost 0 bases, with 12 bases between them. Germline lookup yields CDR1 MNHEY and CDR2 SMNVEV (reference sequence).

The chain employs TRBV6-1 and TRBJ2-5, with 9 bases fitting TRBD2. This CDR3 spans 16 amino acids. Trimming removed 2 bases from V and 2 bases from J; junction bases left unmatched: 6. The germline V gene has CDR1 MNHNS and CDR2 SASEGT. The CDR3 sequence: CASSERGGREQETQYF. In DNA form, the CDR3 reads TGTGCCAGCAGTGAAAGGGGCGGGAGGGAACAAGAGACCCAGTACTTC.

For this clone: One end of the junction does not line up with germline, which may come from a read error. This chain links TRBV10-1 with TRBJ2-7; D unresolved. CDR1 is WNHNN, CDR2 SYGVQD, per germline (reference sequence). The CDR3 is 14 residues long. CDR3 region: CACSEDGSPQEQYF. CDR3 DNA: TGCGCCTGCAGTGAGGATGGGTCCCCCCAGGAGCAGTACTTC.

This chain connects TRBV6-6 to TRBJ2-6; D gene ambiguous. V shed 6 bases and J shed 2 bases, with 11 bases lying between them. The CDR3 covers 15 residues. Germline assignment: CDR1 MNHNY and CDR2 SVGAGI (reference sequence). This CDR3 is CASSLPPPGANVLTF. The CDR3 DNA follows: TGTGCCAGCAGCCTACCTCCCCCTGGGGCCAACGTCCTGACTTTC.

The chain couples TRBV23-1 to TRBJ2-3; D call uncertain. TRBV23-1 is marked as an open reading frame, function uncertain. The germline V and J ends were trimmed by 6 bases and 0 bases, with 7 bases remaining between them. CDR3 length equals 13 residues. CDR3: CASRQISTDTQYF. Here the CDR3 DNA reads TGCGCCAGCAGACAGATTAGCACAGATACGCAGTATTTT.

The J gene is TRBJ2-2, the V gene TRBV5-4; no firm D call. The V end lost 4 bases, the J end lost 0 bases, and 10 bases lay between the germline ends. CDR3 length equals 15 residues. Per the germline V gene, CDR1 is SGHNT and CDR2 is YYREEE (reference sequence). The CDR3 loop reads CASSPPLSNTGELFF. The DNA for the CDR3 is TGTGCCAGCAGCCCCCCCCTATCGAACACCGGGGAGCTGTTTTTT.

The V and J genes are TRBV28 and TRBJ2-3; possible D gene TRBD1, 6 bases. The CDR3 consists of 14 residues. V was cut by 2 bases and J by 5 bases, with 11 bases left in between. Germline CDR1 MDHEN, CDR2 SYDVKM. CDR3 nucleotide sequence: TGTGCCAGCAGTTTAGGAACAGGGTTAGATACGCAGTATTTT. Protein product: CASSLGTGLDTQYF. Full variable domain (missing parts from reference TRBV28 and TRBJ2-3): DVKVTQSSRYLVKRTGEKVFLECVQDMDHENMFWYRQDPGLGLRLIYFSYDVKMKEKGDIPEGYSVSREKKERFSLILESASTNQTSMYLCASSLGTGLDTQYFGPGTRLTVL.

The rearrangement uses TRBV6-1 and TRBJ2-7; a possible D gene is TRBD1 (5 bases). CDR1 and CDR2 from the germline V gene are MNHNS and SASEGT. The length of the CDR3 is 13 residues. The V end was cut by 10 bases, the J end by 0 bases, with 13 bases between. DNA of the CDR3: TGTGCCATTTTCAGGGAAAGCTCCTACGAGCAGTACTTC. Translation gives CAIFRESSYEQYF.

The chain is built from TRBV5-4 and TRBJ2-2; a weak D match, TRBD2 (5 bases). This CDR3 region has 16 residues. V was clipped by 4 bases and J by 4 bases, with 17 bases between them. Per germline, CDR1 SGHNT and CDR2 YYREEE (reference sequence). CDR3 coding DNA: TGTGCCAGCAGCACGAGGGCCCTACGGGCCACCGGGGAGCTGTTTTTT. This gives the protein CASSTRALRATGELFF.

By share of the sample, this clone is medium-sized. This rearrangement joins TRBV30 to TRBJ1-2; D gene ambiguous. CDR3 size: 13 residues. V was shortened by 1 base and J by 6 bases, with 12 bases between the two germline ends. Germline V CDR1 and CDR2: GTSNPN, SVGIG (reference sequence). The CDR3 DNA follows: TGTGCCTGGAGTGGTTTGGACGGGAATGGCTACACCTTC. It encodes CAWSGLDGNGYTF.

The table lists this clone with a count of one. The rearrangement uses TRBV9 and TRBJ1-5; possible D gene TRBD1, 5 bases. Germline CDR1 reads SGDLS; CDR2 reads YYNGEE. This CDR3 is built from 13 residues. Trimming shortened V by 1 base and J by 4 bases, and 6 bases separated the two germline ends. The CDR3 protein is CASSVQGNQPQHF. For the CDR3, the DNA is TGTGCCAGCAGCGTACAGGGAAATCAGCCCCAGCATTTT.

This sequence joins TRBV28 and TRBJ1-1, with TRBD1 identical over 9 bases. CDR3 length equals 16 residues. The V and J ends lost 2 bases and 3 bases, in that order; junction bases with no gene match: 7. Germline CDR1 and CDR2: MDHEN and SYDVKM. CDR3 amino acids: CASSLIGTGRYTEAFF. The CDR3 DNA sequence: TGTGCCAGCAGTTTAATTGGGACAGGGAGGTACACTGAAGCTTTCTTT.

V gene TRBV6-8 combines with J gene TRBJ1-2; D might be TRBD1 (5 bases). The CDR3 covers 13 residues. V lost 2 bases to trimming and J lost 8 bases, with 12 bases between them. Per germline, CDR1 MNHGY and CDR2 SAAAGT. The CDR3 loop is CASSYGQGRGYTF. The CDR3 DNA is TGTGCCAGCAGTTACGGGCAGGGTCGGGGCTACACCTTC.

The rearrangement joins TRBV11-2 to TRBJ2-1; 9 bases line up with TRBD2. V gave up 0 bases and J gave up 13 bases; unmatched junction bases: 7. The CDR3 runs 14 residues. Germline V gene sequence: CDR1 SGHAT, CDR2 FQNNGV. CDR3 sequence: CASSLDPGTSSQFF. For the CDR3, the DNA is TGTGCCAGCAGCTTAGATCCCGGGACTAGCTCCCAGTTCTTC.

The V call is TRBV19, the J call TRBJ2-3; 9 bases match TRBD2. Germline values: CDR1 LNHDA, CDR2 SQIVND (reference sequence). Losses at the gene ends were 4 bases for V and 0 bases for J; bases not matched to a gene: 5. This CDR3 region has 16 residues. DNA for the CDR3: TGTGCCAGTAGTACCCGACTAGCGGCTAGCACAGATACGCAGTATTTT. Protein: CASSTRLAASTDTQYF.

The chain couples TRBV15 to TRBJ1-6; D unclear. Germline V lookup: CDR1 LNHNV, CDR2 YYDKDF (reference sequence). With 0 bases removed from V and 5 bases from J, the gap between germline ends came to 8 bases. The CDR3 covers 15 residues. The CDR3 region has the DNA TGTGCCACCAGCAGAGATAAGGGAAATAATTCACCCCTCCACTTT. Amino acids: CATSRDKGNNSPLHF.

This chain links TRBV4-1 with TRBJ1-4; no reliable D call. The germline V gene encodes CDR1 MGHRA and CDR2 YSYEKL. The ends were cut back, 6 bases at V and 3 bases at J, with 23 bases in the middle. The CDR3 length is 18 residues. The DNA for the CDR3 is TGCGCCAGCAGTCACCCTCGAAGAGGAGAACCCTCTAATGAAAAACTGTTTTTT. Its translation is CASSHPRRGEPSNEKLFF.

This chain links TRBV6-1 with TRBJ1-5; D is uncertain. This CDR3 region has 12 residues. The germline CDR1 and CDR2 sequences are MNHNS and SASEGT. V was clipped by 1 base and J by 6 bases, with 4 bases between them. The CDR3 region is CASSEGLQPQHF. In DNA, the CDR3 is TGTGCCAGCAGTGAAGGACTTCAGCCCCAGCATTTT.

This clone appeared a few times. This chain links TRBV6-1 with TRBJ2-3; a possible D gene is TRBD2 (5 bases). The V and J ends lost 3 bases and 0 bases respectively, with 10 bases between them. Germline CDR1 MNHNS, CDR2 SASEGT. The CDR3 covers 15 residues. The CDR3 here is CASSEQRISTDTQYF. Written as DNA, the CDR3 is TGTGCCAGCAGTGAGCAGCGGATAAGCACAGATACGCAGTATTTT.

The J gene is TRBJ1-5, the V gene TRBV7-6; 8 bases map to TRBD1. From germline, CDR1 is SGHVS and CDR2 FNYEAQ. The trim removed 5 bases at V and 5 bases at J, leaving 8 bases unmatched. There are 15 residues in the CDR3. The CDR3 loop reads CASSRTGFGDQPQHF. The CDR3, as DNA: TGTGCCAGCAGCCGGACAGGGTTTGGAGATCAGCCCCAGCATTTT.

V usage is TRBV15 and J usage is TRBJ1-5; D might be TRBD1 (5 bases). Looked up from germline, CDR1 is LNHNV and CDR2 is YYDKDF (reference sequence). With 1 base removed from V and 7 bases from J, the gap between germline ends came to 14 bases. The length of the CDR3 is 15 residues. The CDR3 DNA sequence: TGTGCCACCAGCAGAGGGACACCTTCCACCCAGCCCCAGCATTTT. It yields the protein CATSRGTPSTQPQHF.

The chain couples TRBV19 to TRBJ2-7; 10 bases match TRBD1. Germline V gene lookup returns CDR1 LNHDA and CDR2 SQIVND (reference sequence). Unmatched junction bases numbered 6, after V lost 9 bases and J lost 7 bases. The CDR3 has 12 residues. The CDR3 bases are TGTGCCAGCGGGACAGGGGTCGGAGAGCAGTACTTC. It specifies CASGTGVGEQYF.

This clone is medium-sized. The chain is built from TRBV5-8 and TRBJ1-2; 7 nucleotides match TRBD1. CDR1 is SGHTS, CDR2 YDEGEE, per germline. The junction had 14 bases not matched to a gene; V was cut back by 4 bases and J by 8 bases. CDR3 length: 15 residues. Here the CDR3 reads CASSIDRDLWGGYTF. The CDR3 DNA is TGTGCCAGCAGCATTGACAGGGACCTCTGGGGAGGCTACACCTTC.